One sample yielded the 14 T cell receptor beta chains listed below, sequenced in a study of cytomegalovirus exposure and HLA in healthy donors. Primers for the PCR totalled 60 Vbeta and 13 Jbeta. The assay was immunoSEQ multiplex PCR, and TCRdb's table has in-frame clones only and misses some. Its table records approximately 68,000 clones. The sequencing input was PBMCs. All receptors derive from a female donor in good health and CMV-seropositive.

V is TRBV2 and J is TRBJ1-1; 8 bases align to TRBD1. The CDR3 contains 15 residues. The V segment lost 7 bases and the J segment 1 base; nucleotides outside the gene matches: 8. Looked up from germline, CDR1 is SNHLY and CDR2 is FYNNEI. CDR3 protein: CASTLGQGRNTEAFF. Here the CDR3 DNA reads TGTGCCAGCACCCTCGGACAGGGAAGGAACACTGAAGCTTTCTTT.

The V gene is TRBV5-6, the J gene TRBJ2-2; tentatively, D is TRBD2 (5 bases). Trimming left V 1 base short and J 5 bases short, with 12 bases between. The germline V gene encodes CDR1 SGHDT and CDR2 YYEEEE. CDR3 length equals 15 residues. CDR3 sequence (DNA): TGTGCCAGCAGCTTGTTGGGAGTTGGGACCGGGGAGCTGTTTTTT. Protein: CASSLLGVGTGELFF.

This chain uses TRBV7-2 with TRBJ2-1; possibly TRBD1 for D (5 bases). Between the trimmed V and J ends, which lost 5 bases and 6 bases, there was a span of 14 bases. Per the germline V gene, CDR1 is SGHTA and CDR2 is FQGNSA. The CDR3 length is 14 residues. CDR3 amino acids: CASSPQGRVNEQFF. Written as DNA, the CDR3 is TGTGCCAGCAGCCCCCAAGGCAGGGTCAATGAGCAGTTCTTC.

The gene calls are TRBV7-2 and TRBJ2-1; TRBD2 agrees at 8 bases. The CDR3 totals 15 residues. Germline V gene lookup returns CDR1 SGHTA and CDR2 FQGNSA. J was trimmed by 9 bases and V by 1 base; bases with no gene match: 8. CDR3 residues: CASSLEGLAGSEQFF. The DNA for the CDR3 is TGTGCCAGCAGCTTAGAAGGACTAGCCGGAAGTGAGCAGTTCTTC. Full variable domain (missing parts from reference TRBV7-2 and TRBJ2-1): GAGVSQSPSNKVTEKGKDVELRCDPISGHTALYWYRQSLGQGLEFLIYFQGNSAPDKSGLPSDRFSAERTGGSVSTLTIQRTQQEDSAVYLCASSLEGLAGSEQFFGPGTRLTVL.

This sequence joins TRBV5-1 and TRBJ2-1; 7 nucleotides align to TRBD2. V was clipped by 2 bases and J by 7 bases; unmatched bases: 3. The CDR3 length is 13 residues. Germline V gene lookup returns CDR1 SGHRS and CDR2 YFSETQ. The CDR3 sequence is CASSFRAGNEQFF. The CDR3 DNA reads TGCGCCAGCAGCTTCCGAGCGGGGAATGAGCAGTTCTTC.

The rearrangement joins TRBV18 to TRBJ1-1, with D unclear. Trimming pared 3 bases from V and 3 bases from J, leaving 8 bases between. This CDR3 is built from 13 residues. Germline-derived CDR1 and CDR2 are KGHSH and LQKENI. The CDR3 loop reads CASSPNKYTEAFF. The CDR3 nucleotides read TGTGCCAGCTCACCCAACAAATACACTGAAGCTTTCTTT.

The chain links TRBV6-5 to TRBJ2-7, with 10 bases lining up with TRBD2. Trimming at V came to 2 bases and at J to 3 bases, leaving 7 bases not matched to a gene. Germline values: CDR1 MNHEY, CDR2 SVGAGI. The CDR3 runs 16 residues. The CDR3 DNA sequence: TGTGCCAGCAGTTACCACGGTCTAGCGGGGGTCTACGAGCAGTACTTC. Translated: CASSYHGLAGVYEQYF.

The CDR3 loop is CASREQGLSTDTQYF. In DNA form, the CDR3 reads TGTGCCAGCAGGGAACAGGGACTTAGCACAGATACGCAGTATTTT. The chain links TRBV2 to TRBJ2-3; tentatively, D is TRBD1 or TRBD2 (6 bases each). Per the germline V gene, CDR1 is SNHLY and CDR2 is FYNNEI. The CDR3 contains 15 residues. The V gene lost 6 bases and the J gene lost 0 bases, with 13 bases spanning the gap.

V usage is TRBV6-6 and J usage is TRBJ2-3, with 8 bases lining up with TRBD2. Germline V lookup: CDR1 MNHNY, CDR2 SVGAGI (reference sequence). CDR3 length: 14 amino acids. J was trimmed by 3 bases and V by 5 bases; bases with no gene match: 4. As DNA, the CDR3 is TGTGCCAGCAGTCCGGGGGGGGGTACAGATACGCAGTATTTT. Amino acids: CASSPGGGTDTQYF.

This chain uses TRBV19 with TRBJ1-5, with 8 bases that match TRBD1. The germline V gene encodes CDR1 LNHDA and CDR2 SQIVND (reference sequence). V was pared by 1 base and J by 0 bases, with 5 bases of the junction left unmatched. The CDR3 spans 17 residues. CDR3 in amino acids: CASSIARGLNSNQPQHF. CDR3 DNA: TGTGCCAGTAGTATAGCCAGGGGGCTCAATAGCAATCAGCCCCAGCATTTT.

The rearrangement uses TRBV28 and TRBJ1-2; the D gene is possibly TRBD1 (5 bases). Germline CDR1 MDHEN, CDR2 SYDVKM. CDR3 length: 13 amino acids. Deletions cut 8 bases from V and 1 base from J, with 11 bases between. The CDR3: CASSDTSNYGYTF. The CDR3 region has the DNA TGTGCCAGCTCGGACACGAGTAACTATGGCTACACCTTC.

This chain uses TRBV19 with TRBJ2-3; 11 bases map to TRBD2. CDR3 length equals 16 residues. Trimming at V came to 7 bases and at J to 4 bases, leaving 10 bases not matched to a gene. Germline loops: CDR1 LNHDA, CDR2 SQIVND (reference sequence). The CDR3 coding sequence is TGTGCCAGTACCACGCGACTAGCGGGGATTTCAGATACGCAGTATTTT. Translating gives CASTTRLAGISDTQYF.

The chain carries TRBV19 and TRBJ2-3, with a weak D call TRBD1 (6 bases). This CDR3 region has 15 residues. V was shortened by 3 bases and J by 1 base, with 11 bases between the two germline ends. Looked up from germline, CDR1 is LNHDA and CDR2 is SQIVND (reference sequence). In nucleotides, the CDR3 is TGTGCCAGTAGTATTAGACAGGCAGGCACAGATACGCAGTATTTT. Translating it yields CASSIRQAGTDTQYF. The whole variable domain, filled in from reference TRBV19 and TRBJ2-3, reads DGGITQSPKYLFRKEGQNVTLSCEQNLNHDAMYWYRQDPGQGLRLIYYSQIVNDFQKGDIAEGYSVSREKKESFPLTVTSAQKNPTAFYLCASSIRQAGTDTQYFGPGTRLTVL.

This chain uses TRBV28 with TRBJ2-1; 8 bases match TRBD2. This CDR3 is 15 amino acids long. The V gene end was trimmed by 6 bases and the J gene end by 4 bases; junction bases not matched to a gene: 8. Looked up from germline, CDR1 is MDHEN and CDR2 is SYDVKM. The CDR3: CASRGGLAVYNEQFF. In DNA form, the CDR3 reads TGTGCCAGCAGGGGAGGACTAGCAGTATACAATGAGCAGTTCTTC.